These 27 T cell receptor beta chains came from one sample sequenced in a study of CD8 T cells in ankylosing spondylitis. TCRdb redid the calling of the 5' RACE reads with MiXCR, one entry per CDR3 protein. The repertoire holds some 54,000 distinct CDR3 sequences, 7.4% seen once, with around 7.8% in the top ten. Sequences were obtained from blood, either unsorted or a sorted T cell fraction (not recorded which). The origin of the receptors is a female donor with ankylosing spondylitis or in good health (not recorded which).

This clonotype was recorded at least ten times. The chain links TRBV6-5 to TRBJ1-2; D gene unclear. CDR1 and CDR2 from the germline V gene are MNHEY and SVGAGI. Between the trimmed V and J ends, which lost 0 bases and 8 bases, there was a span of 10 bases. This CDR3 contains 13 residues. CDR3 loop: CASSYSRQLGYTF. CDR3 DNA: TGTGCCAGCAGTTACTCCAGGCAACTGGGCTACACCTTC.

This clonotype appeared many times. V gene TRBV5-1 combines with J gene TRBJ1-1; D remains ambiguous. This CDR3 region has 11 residues. The germline V and J ends were trimmed by 5 bases and 1 base, with 3 bases remaining between them. Germline values: CDR1 SGHRS, CDR2 YFSETQ. CDR3 sequence (DNA): TGCGCCAGCAGGCAGAACACTGAAGCTTTCTTT. Its translation is CASRQNTEAFF.

This clonotype was found many times. The genes are TRBV12-3 or TRBV12-4 and TRBJ1-4; 9 bases map to TRBD1. This CDR3 is built from 13 residues. Losses at the gene ends were 7 bases for V and 8 bases for J; bases not matched to a gene: 5. The CDR3 is CASKQGAREKLFF. The CDR3 region has the DNA TGTGCCAGCAAACAGGGGGCGAGGGAAAAACTGTTTTTT.

This clonotype came up many times. This chain links TRBV3-1 with TRBJ1-1; 7 bases agree with TRBD1. The length of the CDR3 is 17 residues. From germline, CDR1 is LGHDT and CDR2 YNNKEL (reference sequence). V trimming: 1 base; J trimming: 5 bases; junction bases outside the gene matches: 13. The CDR3 is CASSQAGPRQGETEAFF. In DNA, the CDR3 is TGTGCCAGCAGCCAAGCGGGGCCACGGCAGGGGGAAACTGAAGCTTTCTTT.

The rearrangement links TRBV7-8 to TRBJ2-5; D gene unclear. V was pared by 1 base and J by 2 bases, with 5 bases between. Germline V CDR1 and CDR2: SGHVS, FQNEAQ. This CDR3 has 13 residues. As DNA, the CDR3 is TGTGCCAGCAGCTTAGGCAGGCAAGAGACCCAGTACTTC. This translates into CASSLGRQETQYF.

This clonotype was recorded at least ten times. The V gene is TRBV20-1, the J gene TRBJ2-1; possible D gene TRBD2, 5 bases. The CDR3 sequence is 12 residues long. The germline V and J ends were trimmed by 7 bases and 3 bases, with 10 bases remaining between them. In germline, CDR1 is DFQATT, CDR2 SNEGSKA (reference sequence). CDR3 in DNA: TGCAGTGGCGGACGGGACTACAATGAGCAGTTCTTC. The encoded protein is CSGGRDYNEQFF.

This clonotype showed up many times. The CDR3 here is CSALPGQGIRNTEAFF. CDR3 in DNA: TGCAGTGCCCTACCGGGACAGGGTATTCGGAACACTGAAGCTTTCTTT. The chain combines TRBV20-1 with TRBJ1-1, with TRBD1 matching 9 bases. CDR1 is DFQATT, CDR2 SNEGSKA, per germline (reference sequence). V lost 6 bases and J lost 1; bases outside the gene matches: 12. The CDR3 has 16 amino acids.

This clonotype came up many times. J is TRBJ1-1 and V is TRBV27, with D maybe TRBD1 (5 bases). V lost 1 base and J 4 bases, leaving 10 bases between the germline ends. Per germline, CDR1 MNHEY and CDR2 SMNVEV (reference sequence). This CDR3 comprises 14 residues. The chain's CDR3 is CASSLWGSGTEAFF. The CDR3, as DNA: TGTGCCAGCAGTTTATGGGGGTCTGGCACTGAAGCTTTCTTT.

This clonotype was recorded many times. The chain links TRBV29-1 to TRBJ2-7, with 8 bases matching TRBD1. The germline V gene has CDR1 SQVTM and CDR2 ANQGSEA. The CDR3 has 12 amino acids. Trimming took 7 bases from V and 3 from J; bases not matched to a gene: 5. The CDR3 nucleotides are TGCAGCGCCGCGGGACAGGACTACGAGCAGTACTTC. As protein: CSAAGQDYEQYF.

This clonotype was recorded at least ten times. The rearrangement joins TRBV5-1 to TRBJ2-7; 8 bases are a match to TRBD2. The CDR3 has 14 residues. Germline CDR1 and CDR2: SGHRS and YFSETQ. V dropped 5 bases and J dropped 0; count of bases not matched to a gene: 4. CDR3 sequence: CASRLLAASYEQYF. CDR3 bases: TGCGCCAGCAGATTACTAGCGGCCTCCTACGAGCAGTACTTC.

Concerning this clonotype itself: A much larger clone differs from this one at a single base, so this may be a read error. The chain couples TRBV6-1 to TRBJ2-5, with TRBD2 identical over 12 bases. The J segment lost 9 bases and the V segment lost 5 bases, leaving 13 bases of the junction unmatched. Germline-derived CDR1 and CDR2 are MNHNS and SASEGT. This CDR3 is 16 amino acids long. As DNA, the CDR3 is TGTGCCAGCAGTCAACTACTAGCGGGGGGTGGGGAGGCCCAGTACTTC. Translating gives CASSQLLAGGGEAQYF.

Many counts were recorded for this clonotype. The chain couples TRBV7-8 to TRBJ2-1; D might be TRBD2 (5 bases). The CDR3 has 14 residues. The germline V gene encodes CDR1 SGHVS and CDR2 FQNEAQ. V lost 4 bases to trimming and J lost 7 bases, with 14 bases between them. This CDR3 reads CASSSDSVRNEQFF. Here the CDR3 DNA reads TGTGCCAGCAGCTCCGATAGCGTTCGGAATGAGCAGTTCTTC.

V usage is TRBV6-5 and J usage is TRBJ2-6, with no clear D. CDR3 length equals 15 residues. Germline loops: CDR1 MNHEY, CDR2 SVGAGI. Between the trimmed V and J ends, which lost 7 bases and 0 bases, there was a span of 10 bases. The CDR3 here is CASTLQLSGANVLTF. The CDR3 DNA follows: TGTGCCAGCACTTTACAGCTCTCTGGGGCCAACGTCCTGACTTTC.

This clonotype occurred many times. The chain joins TRBV4-1 to TRBJ1-5; D is ambiguous. The CDR3 sequence is 12 residues long. In germline, CDR1 is MGHRA, CDR2 YSYEKL. The ends were cut back, 0 bases at V and 11 bases at J, with 8 bases in the middle. The CDR3 DNA reads TGCGCCAGCAGCCAAGAATCATGGGCCCAGCATTTT. Protein product: CASSQESWAQHF.

In its sample, this clonotype was seen many times. V gene TRBV20-1 combines with J gene TRBJ2-5, with D possibly being TRBD2 (7 bases). Germline V gene data show CDR1 as DFQATT and CDR2 as SNEGSKA (reference sequence). The V gene lost 2 bases and the J gene lost 0 bases, with 28 bases spanning the gap. The CDR3 has 20 amino acids. In DNA, the CDR3 is TGCAGTGCTAGATTAGCTGCGAGGGGGGGCTTACATTATTACCAAGAGACCCAGTACTTC. Its translation is CSARLAARGGLHYYQETQYF.

J is TRBJ2-1 and V is TRBV5-1, with a weak D call TRBD1 (5 bases). The germline V gene encodes CDR1 SGHRS and CDR2 YFSETQ. V shed 0 bases and J shed 10 bases, with 8 bases lying between them. The CDR3 is made up of 12 amino acids. DNA of the CDR3: TGCGCCAGCAGCTTGGACAGGCTAGAGCAGTTCTTC. It is translated as CASSLDRLEQFF.

The table lists this clonotype with a few counts. V usage is TRBV27 and J usage is TRBJ2-7; D might be TRBD2 (5 bases). The CDR3 consists of 14 residues. Germline V gene lookup returns CDR1 MNHEY and CDR2 SMNVEV (reference sequence). V lost 4 bases to trimming and J lost 1 base, with 11 bases between them. CDR3 sequence (DNA): TGTGCCAGCAGTTGGTTCGGCGGGTCCTACGAGCAGTACTTC. Amino acid sequence: CASSWFGGSYEQYF.

This chain links TRBV4-2 with TRBJ2-1; tentatively, D is TRBD2 (5 bases). Germline V CDR1 and CDR2: LGHNA, YNFKEQ. V dropped 4 bases and J dropped 9 bases, with 22 bases sitting between them. There are 16 residues in the CDR3. The CDR3 nucleotides are TGTGCCAGCAGCCCCGGGCCTAGCTGGGGTGTCGTTGAGCAGTTCTTC. This gives the protein CASSPGPSWGVVEQFF.

This clonotype was counted ten times or more. This sequence joins TRBV29-1 and TRBJ2-3; D remains ambiguous. The CDR3 sequence is 14 residues long. Germline assignment: CDR1 SQVTM and CDR2 ANQGSEA. V dropped 8 bases and J dropped 2 bases, with 17 bases sitting between them. CDR3: CSYLGLSDTDTQYF. CDR3 DNA sequence: TGCAGCTACCTTGGGCTATCGGACACAGATACGCAGTATTTT.

The chain couples TRBV6-1 to TRBJ2-7, with D perhaps matching TRBD2 (5 bases). The CDR3 is made up of 13 amino acids. In germline, CDR1 is MNHNS, CDR2 SASEGT. V lost 6 bases and J lost 3, with 12 bases in between. In DNA, the CDR3 is TGTGCCAGCAGCGAGGGCGGAAACTACGAGCAGTACGTC. Its translation: CASSEGGNYEQYV.

In its sample, this clonotype was seen many times. The gene calls are TRBV20-1 and TRBJ1-2, with a tentative D call TRBD1 (6 bases). This CDR3 spans 15 amino acids. The V and J ends lost 0 bases and 6 bases respectively, with 17 bases between them. CDR1 is DFQATT and CDR2 is SNEGSKA in the germline V gene (reference sequence). The CDR3 loop reads CSARDPRTVVNGYTF. The CDR3 bases are TGCAGTGCTAGAGATCCCCGGACAGTCGTTAATGGCTACACCTTC.

This clonotype was counted at least ten times. The rearrangement joins TRBV6-1 to TRBJ1-1; 9 nucleotides align to TRBD1. V lost 5 bases to trimming and J lost 11 bases; unmatched junction nucleotides: 12. Germline CDR1 and CDR2: MNHNS and SASEGT. CDR3 length: 14 residues. The CDR3 nucleotides read TGTGCCAGCAGTCCCCCGGGGACAGGGATTTTTGCTTTCTTT. It codes for CASSPPGTGIFAFF.

This clonotype was counted at least ten times. The rearrangement links TRBV5-1 to TRBJ1-2; D remains ambiguous. Germline V gene data show CDR1 as SGHRS and CDR2 as YFSETQ. The CDR3 length is 12 residues. Trimming removed 4 bases from V and 10 bases from J, with 14 bases in between. The CDR3 coding sequence is TGCGCCAGCAGCATCGAGAACAGTTTCTACACCTTC. Its translation: CASSIENSFYTF.

This clonotype occurred many times. The CDR3 DNA is TGCGCCAGCAGCCAAGACCGGGACCTCTTTTATGGCTACACCTTC. It specifies CASSQDRDLFYGYTF. The J gene is TRBJ1-2, the V gene TRBV4-1; TRBD1 is a possible D gene (5 bases). Trimming shortened V by 0 bases and J by 5 bases, and 13 bases separated the two germline ends. The CDR3 has 15 amino acids. CDR1 is MGHRA, CDR2 YSYEKL, per germline.

This clonotype was picked up many times. This sequence joins TRBV29-1 and TRBJ1-4; 7 nucleotides match TRBD1. Germline CDR1 reads SQVTM; CDR2 reads ANQGSEA. The CDR3 is 12 amino acids. V lost 7 bases to trimming and J lost 6 bases; unmatched junction nucleotides: 5. The DNA of the CDR3 is TGCAGCGGGACCGGGACAGATGAAAAACTGTTTTTT. Residues: CSGTGTDEKLFF.

The chain employs TRBV5-1 and TRBJ2-3; 8 bases are shared with TRBD2. After removal of 4 bases from V and 4 bases from J, the junction contained 8 bases not matched to a gene. Germline V CDR1 and CDR2: SGHRS, YFSETQ. The CDR3 is 15 amino acids. CDR3 protein: CASSRDGLAADTQYF. The DNA of the CDR3 is TGCGCCAGCAGCAGAGACGGACTAGCCGCAGATACGCAGTATTTT.

This clonotype was counted at least ten times. The chain uses TRBV10-1 and TRBJ2-1, with D possibly matching TRBD2 (5 bases). V lost 11 bases to trimming and J lost 8 bases, with 16 bases between them. Germline V gene data show CDR1 as WNHNN and CDR2 as SYGVQD (reference sequence). The CDR3 extends over 12 amino acids. CDR3 loop: CAGDYCLDEQFF. The CDR3 nucleotides are TGCGCCGGCGACTACTGCCTCGATGAGCAGTTCTTC.